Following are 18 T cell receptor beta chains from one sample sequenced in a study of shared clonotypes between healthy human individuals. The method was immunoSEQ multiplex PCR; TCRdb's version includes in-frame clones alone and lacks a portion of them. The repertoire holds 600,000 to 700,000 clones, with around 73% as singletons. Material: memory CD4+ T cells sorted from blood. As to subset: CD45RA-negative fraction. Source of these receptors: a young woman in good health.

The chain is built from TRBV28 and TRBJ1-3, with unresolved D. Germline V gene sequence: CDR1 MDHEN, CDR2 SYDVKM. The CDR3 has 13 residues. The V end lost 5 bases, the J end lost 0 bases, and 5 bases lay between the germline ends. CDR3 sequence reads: CASSHDSGNTIYF. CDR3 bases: TGTGCCAGCAGTCACGACTCTGGAAACACCATATATTTT.

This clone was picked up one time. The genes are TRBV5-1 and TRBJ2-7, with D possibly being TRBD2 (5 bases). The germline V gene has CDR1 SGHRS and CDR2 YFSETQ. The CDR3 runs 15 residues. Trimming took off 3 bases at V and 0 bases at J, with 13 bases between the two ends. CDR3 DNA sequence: TGCGCCAGCAGCTCGTCCCCGGGAAGCTCCTACGAGCAGTACTTC. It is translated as CASSSSPGSSYEQYF.

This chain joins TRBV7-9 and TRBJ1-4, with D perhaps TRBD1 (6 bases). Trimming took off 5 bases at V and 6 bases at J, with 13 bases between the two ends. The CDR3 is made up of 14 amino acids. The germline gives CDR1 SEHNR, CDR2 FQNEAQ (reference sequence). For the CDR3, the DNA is TGTGCCAGCAGCCAGGGGATAGGTTATGAAAAACTGTTTTTT. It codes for CASSQGIGYEKLFF.

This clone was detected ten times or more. The CDR3 DNA is TGCGCCAGCAGCCGACAGACAACTAATGAAAAACTGTTTTTT. It yields the protein CASSRQTTNEKLFF. The chain couples TRBV4-1 to TRBJ1-4; a possible D gene is TRBD1 (5 bases). V was cut by 4 bases and J by 0 bases, with 6 bases left in between. Germline values: CDR1 MGHRA, CDR2 YSYEKL. The CDR3 contains 14 residues.

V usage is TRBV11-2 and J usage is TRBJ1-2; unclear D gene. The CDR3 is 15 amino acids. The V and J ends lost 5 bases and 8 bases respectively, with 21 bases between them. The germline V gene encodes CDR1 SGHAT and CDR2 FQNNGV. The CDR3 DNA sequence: TGTGCCAGCAGCCCCGACGCGTCGGTTGTTAAGGGCTACACCTTC. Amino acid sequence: CASSPDASVVKGYTF.

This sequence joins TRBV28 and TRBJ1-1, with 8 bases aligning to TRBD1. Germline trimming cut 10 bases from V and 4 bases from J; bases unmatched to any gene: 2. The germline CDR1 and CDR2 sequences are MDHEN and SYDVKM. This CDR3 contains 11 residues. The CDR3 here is CAIQGATEAFF. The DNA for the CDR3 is TGTGCCATCCAGGGGGCCACTGAAGCTTTCTTT.

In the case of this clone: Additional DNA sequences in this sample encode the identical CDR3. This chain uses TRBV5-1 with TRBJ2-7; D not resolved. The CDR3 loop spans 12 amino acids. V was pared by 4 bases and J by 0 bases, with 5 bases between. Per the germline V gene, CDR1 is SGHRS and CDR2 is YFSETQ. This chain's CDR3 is CASSLPSYEQYF. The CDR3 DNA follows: TGCGCCAGCAGCCTCCCCTCCTACGAGCAGTACTTC.

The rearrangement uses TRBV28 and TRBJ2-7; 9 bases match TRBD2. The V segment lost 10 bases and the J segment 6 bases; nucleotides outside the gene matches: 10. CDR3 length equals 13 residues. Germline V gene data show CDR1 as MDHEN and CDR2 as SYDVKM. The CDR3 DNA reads TGTGCCACGAATTTAGCGGGAGTAGGCGAGCAGTACTTC. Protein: CATNLAGVGEQYF.

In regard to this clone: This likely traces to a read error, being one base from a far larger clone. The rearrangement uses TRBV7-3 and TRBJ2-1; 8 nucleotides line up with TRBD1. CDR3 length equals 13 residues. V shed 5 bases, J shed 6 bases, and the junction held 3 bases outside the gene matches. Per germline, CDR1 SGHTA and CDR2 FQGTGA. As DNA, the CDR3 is TGTGCCAGCAGCACCGACAGGGGCAATGAGCAGTTCTTC. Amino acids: CASSTDRGNEQFF.

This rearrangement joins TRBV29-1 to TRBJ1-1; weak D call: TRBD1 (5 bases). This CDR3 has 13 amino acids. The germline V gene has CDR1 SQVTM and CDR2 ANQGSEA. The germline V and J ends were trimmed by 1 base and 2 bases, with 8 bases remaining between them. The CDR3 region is CSVEGQLNTEAFF. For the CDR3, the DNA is TGCAGCGTTGAAGGACAGCTAAACACTGAAGCTTTCTTT.

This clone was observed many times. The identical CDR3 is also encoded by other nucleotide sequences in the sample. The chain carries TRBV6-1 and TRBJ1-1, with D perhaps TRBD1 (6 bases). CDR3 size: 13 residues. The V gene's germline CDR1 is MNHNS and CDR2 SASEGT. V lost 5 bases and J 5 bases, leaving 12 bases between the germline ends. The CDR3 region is CASSLEGHTEAFF. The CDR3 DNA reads TGTGCCAGCAGTCTAGAGGGACATACTGAAGCTTTCTTT.

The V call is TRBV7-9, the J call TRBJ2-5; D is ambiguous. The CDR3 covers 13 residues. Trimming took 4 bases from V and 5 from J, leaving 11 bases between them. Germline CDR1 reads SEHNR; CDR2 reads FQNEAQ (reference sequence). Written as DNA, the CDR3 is TGTGCCAGCAGCTCCCCCCCTCGGGAGACCCAGTACTTC. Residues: CASSSPPRETQYF.

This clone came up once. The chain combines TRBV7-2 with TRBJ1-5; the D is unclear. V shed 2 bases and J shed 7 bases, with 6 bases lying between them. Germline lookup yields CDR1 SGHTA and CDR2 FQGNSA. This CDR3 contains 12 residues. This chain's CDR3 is CASSLQAQPQHF. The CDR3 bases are TGTGCCAGCAGCTTACAGGCCCAGCCCCAGCATTTT. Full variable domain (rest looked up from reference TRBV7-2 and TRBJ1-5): GAGVSQSPSNKVTEKGKDVELRCDPISGHTALYWYRQSLGQGLEFLIYFQGNSAPDKSGLPSDRFSAERTGGSVSTLTIQRTQQEDSAVYLCASSLQAQPQHFGDGTRLSIL.

In DNA form, the CDR3 reads TGTGCCAGCAGCCAAGCCTATACGGGAGGGTCCTACAATGAGCAGTTCTTC. Residues: CASSQAYTGGSYNEQFF. The rearrangement joins TRBV4-2 to TRBJ2-1, with 8 bases aligning to TRBD2. The ends lost 1 base at V and 1 base at J; junction bases unmatched: 6. The CDR3 loop spans 17 amino acids. Germline CDR1 is LGHNA and CDR2 is YNFKEQ.

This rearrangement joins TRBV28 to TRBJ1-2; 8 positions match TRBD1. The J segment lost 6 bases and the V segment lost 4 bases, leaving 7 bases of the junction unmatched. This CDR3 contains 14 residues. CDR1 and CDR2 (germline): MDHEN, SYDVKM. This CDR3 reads CASSSGQGGDGYTF. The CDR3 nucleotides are TGTGCCAGCAGTTCAGGACAGGGAGGGGATGGCTACACCTTC.

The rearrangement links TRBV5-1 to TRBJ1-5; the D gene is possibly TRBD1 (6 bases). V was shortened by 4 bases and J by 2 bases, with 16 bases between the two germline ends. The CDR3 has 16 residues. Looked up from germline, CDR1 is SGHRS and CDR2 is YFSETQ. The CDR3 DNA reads TGCGCCAGCAGCATTGGCGCGGGACAAGGCAATCAGCCCCAGCATTTT. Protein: CASSIGAGQGNQPQHF.

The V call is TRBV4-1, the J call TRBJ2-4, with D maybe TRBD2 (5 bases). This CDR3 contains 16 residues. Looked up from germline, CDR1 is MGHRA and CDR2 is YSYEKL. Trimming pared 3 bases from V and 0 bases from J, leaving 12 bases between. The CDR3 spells CASSQMSGIAKNIQYF. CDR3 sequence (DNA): TGCGCCAGCAGCCAGATGAGCGGAATAGCCAAAAACATTCAGTACTTC.

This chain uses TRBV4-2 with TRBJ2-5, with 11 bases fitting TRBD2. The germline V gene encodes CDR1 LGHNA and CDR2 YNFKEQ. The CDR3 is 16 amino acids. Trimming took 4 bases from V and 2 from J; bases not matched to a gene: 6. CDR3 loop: CASSLGTSGLQETQYF. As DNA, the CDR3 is TGTGCCAGCAGCCTCGGGACTAGCGGACTACAAGAGACCCAGTACTTC.